Listed below are T cell receptor beta chains from one sample, sequenced in a study of CD8+CD57+ T cells in acquired aplastic anemia. TCRdb analysed the reads with MiXCR anew, one entry per CDR3 protein. Of hundreds of thousands of distinct CDR3 sequences in the sample, 45% to 50% are singletons; the top ten hold 7.8%. Input material: sorted CD4+, CD8+, or CD8+CD57+ T cells (not recorded which) from PBMCs. These receptors were obtained from a human donor with aplastic anemia. Both conserved end residues are part of each CDR3. The D gene is left open where the match is weak. Not all rows give a size; the values are once, few, many and, for expanded clones, a class.

NA,many,TRBJ2-2,TRBV9,12,TGTGCCAGCAGCGGGGGCCACGGGGAGCTGTTTTTT,CASSGGHGELFF
NA,many,TRBJ1-2,TRBV30,12,TGTGCCTGGATGCCCGGGGAGGGTGGCTACACCTTC,CAWMPGEGGYTF
TRBD2,few,TRBJ2-1,TRBV6-2/TRBV6-3,13,TGTGCCAGCGGACTAGCGGGGAGTAATGAGCAGTTCTTC,CASGLAGSNEQFF
TRBD1,NA,TRBJ2-1,TRBV20-1,11,TGCAGCGTGGACAGGAGCAATGAGCAGTTCTTC,CSVDRSNEQFF
NA,NA,TRBJ2-5,TRBV20-1,14,TGCAGTGCCCCTCCCTCGACTAGTAAAGAGACCCAGTACTTC,CSAPPSTSKETQYF
NA,NA,TRBJ1-1,TRBV29-1,16,TGCAGCGTTGATCTGACCACCAAGCCCTTAAACACTGAAGCTTTCTTT,CSVDLTTKPLNTEAFF
TRBD2,many,TRBJ2-7,TRBV4-2,16,TGTGCCAGCAGCCAAGGTCCCGGACTAGGAGGCTACGAGCAGTACTTC,CASSQGPGLGGYEQYF
NA,many,TRBJ2-3,TRBV6-2/TRBV6-3,11,TGTGCCAGCGGGGGGCCAGATACGCAGTATTTT,CASGGPDTQYF
TRBD1,NA,TRBJ1-1,TRBV27,16,TGTGCCAGCAGTCCTCGACAGGGACTGATGAACACTGAAGCTTTCTTT,CASSPRQGLMNTEAFF
TRBD2,many,TRBJ2-2,TRBV2,19,TGTGCCAGCAGCCGACTAGCGGGGGGGACCCTATTCAACACCGGGGAGCTGTTTTTT,CASSRLAGGTLFNTGELFF
TRBD2,NA,TRBJ2-7,TRBV7-6,18,TGTGCCAGCAGCTTAGTAGCGGGGGGGGGCTTTAATGGGTACGAGCAGTACTTC,CASSLVAGGGFNGYEQYF
NA,many,TRBJ1-1,TRBV19,13,TGTGCCAGTAGTCGACTGCAGAACACTGAAGCTTTCTTT,CASSRLQNTEAFF
NA,many,TRBJ2-1,TRBV6-5,14,TGTGCCAGCAGTTACTCAGTTGGCGCTGTAGAGCAGTTCTTC,CASSYSVGAVEQFF
NA,many,TRBJ1-1,TRBV4-1,16,TGCGCCAGCAGCCAAGTGACGGGGCGCGGGGACACTGAAGCTTTCTTT,CASSQVTGRGDTEAFF
TRBD1,few,TRBJ2-7,TRBV30,13,TGTGCCTTTAGGACAGGCGTAGCCTACGAGCAGTACTTC,CAFRTGVAYEQYF
TRBD1,NA,TRBJ2-7,TRBV7-2,13,TGTGCCAGCAGCTGGACAGGGGTCAACGAGCAGTACTTC,CASSWTGVNEQYF
NA,NA,TRBJ2-1,TRBV10-1,16,TGCGCCAGCAGTGAGAATTGGGGGCATCAGGGCAATGAGCAGTTCTTC,CASSENWGHQGNEQFF
TRBD1,NA,TRBJ2-3,TRBV5-1,15,TGCGCCAGCAGCCAGAAGACAGGGGCACGAGATACGCAGTATTTT,CASSQKTGARDTQYF
TRBD1,many,TRBJ1-5,TRBV9,14,TGTGCCAGCAGCAAACAGGGGGGGAGACAGCCCCAGCATTTT,CASSKQGGRQPQHF
NA,NA,TRBJ2-3,TRBV5-1,12,TGCGCCAGCAGCTTGGATAGAGCCCGGGAGAGCTTT,CASSLDRARESF
NA,NA,TRBJ2-1,TRBV25-1,14,TGTGTCAGCAGTGTCGCGGGAACCTACAATGAGCAGTCCTTC,CVSSVAGTYNEQSF
TRBD1,NA,TRBJ2-5,TRBV7-8,16,TGTGCCAGCAGTCCCCCTCGCACAGGGGGATGGGAGACCCAGTACTTC,CASSPPRTGGWETQYF
NA,few,TRBJ1-2,TRBV27,13,TGTGCCAGCAGCCCCGACCGCCGCTATGGCTACACCTTC,CASSPDRRYGYTF